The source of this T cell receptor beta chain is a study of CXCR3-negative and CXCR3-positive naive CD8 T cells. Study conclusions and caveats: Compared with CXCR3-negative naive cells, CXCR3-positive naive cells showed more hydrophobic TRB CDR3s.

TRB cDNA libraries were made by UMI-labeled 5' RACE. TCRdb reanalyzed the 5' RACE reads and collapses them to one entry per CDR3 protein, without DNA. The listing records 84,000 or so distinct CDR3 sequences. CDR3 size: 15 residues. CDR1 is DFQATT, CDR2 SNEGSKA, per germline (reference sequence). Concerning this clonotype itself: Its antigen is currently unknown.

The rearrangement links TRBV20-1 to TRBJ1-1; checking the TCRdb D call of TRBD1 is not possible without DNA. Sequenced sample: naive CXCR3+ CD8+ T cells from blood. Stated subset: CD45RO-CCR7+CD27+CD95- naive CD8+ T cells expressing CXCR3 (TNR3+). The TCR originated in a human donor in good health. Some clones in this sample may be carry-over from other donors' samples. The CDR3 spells CSAREDRDSNTEAFF.